The 2 T cell receptor beta chains reported below all come from one sample, sequenced in a study of T-cell reconstitution after alpha-beta-depleted transplantation in children. It was with unique molecular identifiers that the TCRbeta library was prepared. Via MiXCR, TCRdb re-called the PCR reads, giving one row per CDR3 protein. The sample shows about 1,000,000 distinct CDR3 sequences, roughly 31% of them seen only once. The sequencing used PBMCs, mostly from graft donor cells, collected 360 days after TCRalphabeta/CD19-depleted stem cell transplant. The receptor set was obtained from a boy in the first two years of life who had a stem cell transplant for SCID, so the T cells may come from the graft donor.

This clonotype has more than one count but fewer than ten. The chain couples TRBV12-3 or TRBV12-4 to TRBJ1-5, with 7 bases aligning to TRBD1. The junction had 11 bases not matched to a gene; V was cut back by 5 bases and J by 7 bases. The CDR3 runs to 15 residues. CDR3 coding DNA: TGTGCCAGCAGTGCCGCTACAGGGGTTAAACAGCCCCAGCATTTT. Translation gives CASSAATGVKQPQHF.

This clonotype was seen only a few times. The J gene is TRBJ1-1, the V gene TRBV18; 7 nucleotides agree with TRBD1. V shed 6 bases and J 1 base; nucleotides not matched to a gene: 5. The length of the CDR3 is 14 residues. Germline assignment: CDR1 KGHSH and CDR2 LQKENI. This CDR3 reads CASSQTGKNTEAFF. The CDR3 region has the DNA TGTGCCAGCTCCCAGACAGGGAAGAACACTGAAGCTTTCTTT.